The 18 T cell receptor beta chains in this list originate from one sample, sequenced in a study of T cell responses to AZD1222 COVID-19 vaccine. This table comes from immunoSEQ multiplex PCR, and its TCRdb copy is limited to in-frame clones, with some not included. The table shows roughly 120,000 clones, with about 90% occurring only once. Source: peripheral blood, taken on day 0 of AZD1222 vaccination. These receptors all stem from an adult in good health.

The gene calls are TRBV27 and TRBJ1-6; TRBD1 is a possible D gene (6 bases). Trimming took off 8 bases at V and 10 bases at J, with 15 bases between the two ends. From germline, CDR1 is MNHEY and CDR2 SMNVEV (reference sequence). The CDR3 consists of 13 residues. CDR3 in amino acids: CASQTGSRSPLHF. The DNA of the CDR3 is TGTGCCAGCCAGACAGGTTCTCGCTCACCCCTCCACTTT.

DNA of the CDR3: TGTGCCAGCATCCAGCGGGGGGAAGAGCAGCCCCAGCATTTT. It specifies CASIQRGEEQPQHF. V is TRBV2 and J is TRBJ1-5; maybe TRBD1 (5 bases). The CDR3 spans 14 residues. Germline lookup yields CDR1 SNHLY and CDR2 FYNNEI. V was cut by 7 bases and J by 7 bases, with 17 bases left in between.

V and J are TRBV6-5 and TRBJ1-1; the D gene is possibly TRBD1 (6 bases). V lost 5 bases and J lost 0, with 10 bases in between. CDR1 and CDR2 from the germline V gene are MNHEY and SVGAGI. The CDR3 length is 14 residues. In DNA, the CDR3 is TGTGCCAGCAGTCACGGACAGCTGAACACTGAAGCTTTCTTT. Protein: CASSHGQLNTEAFF.

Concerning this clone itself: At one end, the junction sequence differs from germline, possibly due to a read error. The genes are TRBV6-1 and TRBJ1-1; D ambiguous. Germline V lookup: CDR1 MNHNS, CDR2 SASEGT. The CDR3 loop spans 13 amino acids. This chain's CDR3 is CASREEDWIEAFF. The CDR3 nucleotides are TGTGCCAGCAGGGAAGAGGATTGGATTGAAGCTTTCTTT.

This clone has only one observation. The CDR3 DNA is TGCAGCGGGTTTGTACCGAGATGGGGATATACGCAGTATTTT. Translated: CSGFVPRWGYTQYF. This chain connects TRBV29-1 to TRBJ2-3, with D unresolved. Trimming took 7 bases from V and 7 from J, leaving 21 bases between them. This CDR3 is built from 14 residues. CDR1 SQVTM and CDR2 ANQGSEA come from the germline V gene.

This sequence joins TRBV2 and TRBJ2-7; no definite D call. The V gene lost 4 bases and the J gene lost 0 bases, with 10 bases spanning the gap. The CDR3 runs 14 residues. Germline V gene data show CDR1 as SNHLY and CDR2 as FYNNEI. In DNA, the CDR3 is TGTGCCAGCAGTGTCGGGCGGATCTCCTACGAGCAGTACTTC. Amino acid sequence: CASSVGRISYEQYF.

CDR3: CASSYPLRNTEAFF. DNA for the CDR3: TGTGCCAGCAGTTACCCTTTACGAAACACTGAAGCTTTCTTT. V usage is TRBV6-2 or TRBV6-3 and J usage is TRBJ1-1; D is ambiguous. Germline lookup yields CDR1 MNHEY and CDR2 SVGEGT. Trimming removed 2 bases from V and 2 bases from J, with 9 bases in between. This CDR3 has 14 residues.

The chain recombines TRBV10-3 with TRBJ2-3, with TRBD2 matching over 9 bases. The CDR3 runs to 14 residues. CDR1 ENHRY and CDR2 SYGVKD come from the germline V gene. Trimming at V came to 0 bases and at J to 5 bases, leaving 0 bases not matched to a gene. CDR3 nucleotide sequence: TGTGCCATCAGTGAGTCTAGCGGGAGAGATACGCAGTATTTT. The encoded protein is CAISESSGRDTQYF.

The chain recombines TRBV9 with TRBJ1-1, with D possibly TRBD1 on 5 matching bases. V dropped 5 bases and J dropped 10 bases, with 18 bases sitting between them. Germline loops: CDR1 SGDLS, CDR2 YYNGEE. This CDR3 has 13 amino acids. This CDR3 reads CASSRAESGGAFF. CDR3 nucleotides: TGTGCCAGCAGTAGAGCCGAGTCTGGGGGAGCTTTCTTT.

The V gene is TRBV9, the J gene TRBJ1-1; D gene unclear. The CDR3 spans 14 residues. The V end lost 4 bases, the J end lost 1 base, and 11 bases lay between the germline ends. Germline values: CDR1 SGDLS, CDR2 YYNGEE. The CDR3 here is CASSSQAKNTEAFF. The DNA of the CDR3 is TGTGCCAGCAGCTCCCAGGCTAAGAACACTGAAGCTTTCTTT.

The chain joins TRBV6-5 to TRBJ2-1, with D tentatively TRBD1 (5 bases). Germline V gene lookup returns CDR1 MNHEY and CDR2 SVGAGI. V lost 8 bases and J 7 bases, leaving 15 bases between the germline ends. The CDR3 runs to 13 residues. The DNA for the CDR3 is TGTGCCAGCGATTACCAGGGTGAGAATGAGCAGTTCTTC. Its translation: CASDYQGENEQFF.

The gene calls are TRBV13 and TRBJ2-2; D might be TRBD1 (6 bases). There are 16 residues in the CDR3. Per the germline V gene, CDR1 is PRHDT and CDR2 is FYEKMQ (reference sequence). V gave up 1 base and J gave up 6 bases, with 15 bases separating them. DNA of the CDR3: TGTGCCAGCAGCTTAGACAGGGAGAGGGCCGCCGGGGAGCTGTTTTTT. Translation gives CASSLDRERAAGELFF.

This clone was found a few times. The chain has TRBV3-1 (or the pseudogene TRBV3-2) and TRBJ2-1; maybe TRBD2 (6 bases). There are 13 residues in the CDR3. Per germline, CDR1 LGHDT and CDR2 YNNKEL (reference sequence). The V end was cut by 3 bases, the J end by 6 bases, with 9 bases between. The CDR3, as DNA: TGTGCCAGCAGCCAGGGCGGGGTCAATGAGCAGTTCTTC. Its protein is CASSQGGVNEQFF.

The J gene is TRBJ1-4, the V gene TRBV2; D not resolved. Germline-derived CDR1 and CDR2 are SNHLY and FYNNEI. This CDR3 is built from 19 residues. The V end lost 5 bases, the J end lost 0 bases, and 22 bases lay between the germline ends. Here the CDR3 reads CASSSTIGFSGATNEKLFF. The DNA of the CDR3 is TGTGCCAGCAGTTCCACGATTGGATTCTCTGGTGCAACTAATGAAAAACTGTTTTTT.

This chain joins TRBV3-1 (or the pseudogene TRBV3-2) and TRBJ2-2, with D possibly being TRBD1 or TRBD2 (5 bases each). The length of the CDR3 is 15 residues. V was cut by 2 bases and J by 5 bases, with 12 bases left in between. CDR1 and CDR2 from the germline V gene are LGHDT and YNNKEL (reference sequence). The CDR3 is CASSQRGLSTGELFF. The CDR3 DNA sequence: TGTGCCAGCAGCCAACGGGGCCTGAGTACCGGGGAGCTGTTTTTT.

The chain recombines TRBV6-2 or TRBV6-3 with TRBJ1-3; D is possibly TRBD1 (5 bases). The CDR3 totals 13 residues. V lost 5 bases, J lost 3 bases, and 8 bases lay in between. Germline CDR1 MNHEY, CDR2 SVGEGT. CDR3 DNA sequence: TGTGCCAGCAGTCTACAGGTTGGAAACACCATATATTTT. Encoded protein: CASSLQVGNTIYF.

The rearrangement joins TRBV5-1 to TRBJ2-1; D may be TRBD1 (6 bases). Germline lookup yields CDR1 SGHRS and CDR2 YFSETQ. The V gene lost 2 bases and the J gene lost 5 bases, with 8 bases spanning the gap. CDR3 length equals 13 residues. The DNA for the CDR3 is TGCGCCAGCAGCTTAGACAGGAACAATGAGCAGTTCTTC. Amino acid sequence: CASSLDRNNEQFF.

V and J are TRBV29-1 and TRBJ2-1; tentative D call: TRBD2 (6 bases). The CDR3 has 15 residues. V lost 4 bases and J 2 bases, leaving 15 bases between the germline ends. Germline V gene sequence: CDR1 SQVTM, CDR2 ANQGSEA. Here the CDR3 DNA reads TGCAGCGTTGTGGGTAGCGGTCGACCCTACAATGAGCAGTTCTTC. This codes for CSVVGSGRPYNEQFF.